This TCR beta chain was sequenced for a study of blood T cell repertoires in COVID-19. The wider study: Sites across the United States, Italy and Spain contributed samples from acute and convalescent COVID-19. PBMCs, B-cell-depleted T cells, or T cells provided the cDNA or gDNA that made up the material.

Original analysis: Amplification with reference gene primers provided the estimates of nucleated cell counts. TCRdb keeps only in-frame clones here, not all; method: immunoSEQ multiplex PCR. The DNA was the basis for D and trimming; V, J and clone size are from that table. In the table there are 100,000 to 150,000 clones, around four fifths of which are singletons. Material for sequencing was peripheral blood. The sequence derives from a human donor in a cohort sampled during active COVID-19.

CDR3 region: CASSQQLAGGEGYTF. For the CDR3, the DNA is TGTGCCAGCAGCCAGCAGTTGGCCGGGGGAGAGGGCTACACCTTC. The rearrangement links TRBV7-6 to TRBJ1-2; D possibly corresponds to TRBD1 (5 bases). Germline V gene sequence: CDR1 SGHVS, CDR2 FNYEAQ. The V and J ends lost 5 bases and 8 bases respectively, with 21 bases between them. This CDR3 is 15 amino acids long.